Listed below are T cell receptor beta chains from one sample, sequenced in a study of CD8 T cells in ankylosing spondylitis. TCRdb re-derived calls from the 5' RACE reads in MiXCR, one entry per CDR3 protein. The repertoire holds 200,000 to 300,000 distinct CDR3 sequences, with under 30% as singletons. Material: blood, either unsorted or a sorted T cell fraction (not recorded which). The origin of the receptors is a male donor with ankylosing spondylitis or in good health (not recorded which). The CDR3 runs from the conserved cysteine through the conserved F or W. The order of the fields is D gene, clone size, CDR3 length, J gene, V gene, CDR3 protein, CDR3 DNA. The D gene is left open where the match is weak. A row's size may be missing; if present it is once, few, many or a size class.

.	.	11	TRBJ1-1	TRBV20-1	CSATPDTEAFF	TGCAGTGCTACCCCCGACACTGAAGCTTTCTTT
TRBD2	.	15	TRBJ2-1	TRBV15	CATSRLAGVYNEQFF	TGTGCCACCAGCCGACTAGCGGGGGTATACAATGAGCAGTTCTTC
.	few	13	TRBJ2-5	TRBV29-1	CSVQTLEQETQYF	TGCAGCGTCCAGACACTGGAACAAGAGACCCAGTACTTC
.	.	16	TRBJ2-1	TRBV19	CASSIRVGQAYNEQFF	TGTGCCAGTAGTATAAGAGTAGGACAAGCCTACAATGAGCAGTTCTTC
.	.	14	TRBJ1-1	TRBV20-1	CSASRTLMNTEAFF	TGCAGTGCTAGCCGTACGCTCATGAACACTGAAGCTTTCTTT
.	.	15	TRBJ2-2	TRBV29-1	CSAERQDSNTGELFF	TGCAGCGCCGAGAGACAGGACTCGAACACCGGGGAGCTGTTTTTT
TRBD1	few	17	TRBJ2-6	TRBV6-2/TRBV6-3	CASRPDRAPSGANVLTF	TGTGCCAGCAGGCCTGACAGGGCCCCTTCTGGGGCCAACGTCCTGACTTTC
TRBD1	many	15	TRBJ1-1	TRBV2	CASSVRDRENTEAFF	TGTGCCAGCAGTGTCAGGGACAGGGAGAACACTGAAGCTTTCTTT
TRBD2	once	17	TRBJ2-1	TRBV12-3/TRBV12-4	CASSDIGKGGGLNEQFF	TGTGCCAGCAGCGACATAGGGAAGGGCGGGGGGCTCAATGAGCAGTTCTTC
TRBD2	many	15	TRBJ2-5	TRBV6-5	CASSYLAGGQETQYF	TGTGCCAGCAGTTACCTAGCGGGGGGGCAGGAGACCCAGTACTTC
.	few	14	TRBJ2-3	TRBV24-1	CATSPRGTSDTQYF	TGTGCCACCAGTCCTAGGGGTACCTCGGATACGCAGTATTTT
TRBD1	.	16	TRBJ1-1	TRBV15	CATSRGGGGRGTEAFF	TGTGCCACCAGCAGAGGAGGGGGCGGGAGAGGCACTGAAGCTTTCTTT
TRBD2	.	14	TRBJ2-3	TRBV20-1	CSADSGGARDTQYF	TGCAGTGCTGATAGCGGGGGGGCCAGAGATACGCAGTATTTT
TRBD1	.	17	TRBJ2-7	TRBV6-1	CASSEVPWDRGVYEQYF	TGTGCCAGCAGTGAAGTGCCGTGGGACAGGGGAGTCTACGAGCAGTACTTC
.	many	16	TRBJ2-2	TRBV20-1	CSARDRTATNTGELFF	TGCAGTGCTAGAGATCGAACAGCTACGAACACCGGGGAGCTGTTTTTT
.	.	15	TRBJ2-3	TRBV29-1	CSVARQTTSTDTQYF	TGCAGCGTTGCCCGACAGACCACTAGCACAGATACGCAGTATTTT
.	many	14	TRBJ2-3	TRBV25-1	CASSDPRGLGTQYF	TGTGCCAGCAGTGACCCTCGAGGTTTAGGTACGCAGTATTTT
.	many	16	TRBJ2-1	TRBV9	CASSVDPLSSYNEQFF	TGTGCCAGCAGCGTAGATCCCCTGAGCTCCTACAATGAGCAGTTCTTC
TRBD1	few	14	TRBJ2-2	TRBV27	CASRNRGMTGELFF	TGTGCCAGCCGTAACAGGGGCATGACCGGGGAGCTGTTTTTT
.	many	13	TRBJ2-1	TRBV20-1	CSARDGTHNEQFF	TGCAGTGCTAGAGACGGAACCCACAATGAGCAGTTCTTC
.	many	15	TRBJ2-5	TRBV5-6	CASSLGLVRGETQYF	TGTGCCAGCAGCTTGGGGCTAGTTAGGGGAGAGACCCAGTACTTC
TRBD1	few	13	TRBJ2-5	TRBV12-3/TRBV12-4	CASSRDSHETQYF	TGTGCCAGCAGTCGGGACAGCCATGAGACCCAGTACTTC
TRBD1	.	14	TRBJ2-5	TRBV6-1	CASSSTGGFETQYF	TGTGCCAGCTCCTCCACAGGGGGCTTTGAGACCCAGTACTTC
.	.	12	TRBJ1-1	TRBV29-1	CSATGLNTEAFF	TGCAGCGCTACAGGATTGAACACTGAAGCTTTCTTT
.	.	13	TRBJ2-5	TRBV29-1	CSGGQVGGETQYF	TGCAGCGGCGGACAGGTGGGGGGAGAGACCCAGTACTTC
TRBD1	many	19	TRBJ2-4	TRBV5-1	CASSHEGRGLRLAKNIQYF	TGCGCCAGCAGCCACGAGGGCAGGGGGCTACGACTAGCCAAAAACATTCAGTACTTC
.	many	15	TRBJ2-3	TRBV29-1	CSVEETASQTDTQYF	TGCAGCGTTGAAGAAACTGCCAGCCAGACAGATACGCAGTATTTT
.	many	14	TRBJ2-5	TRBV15	CASQPGDLQETQYF	TGTGCCAGCCAGCCGGGAGACCTCCAAGAGACCCAGTACTTC
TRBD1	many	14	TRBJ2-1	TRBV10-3	CAIGNRQGEDEQFF	TGTGCCATCGGGAATCGACAGGGGGAGGATGAGCAGTTCTTC
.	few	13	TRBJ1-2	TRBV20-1	CSARDGGGNGYTF	TGCAGTGCTAGAGATGGAGGGGGGAATGGCTACACCTTC
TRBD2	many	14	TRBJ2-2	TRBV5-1	CASSPTSGVGELFF	TGCGCCAGCAGCCCGACTAGCGGGGTCGGGGAGCTGTTTTTT
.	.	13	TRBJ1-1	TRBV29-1	CSGGGGAGPEAFF	TGCAGCGGGGGGGGGGGCGCAGGCCCTGAAGCTTTCTTT
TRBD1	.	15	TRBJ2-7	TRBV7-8	CASSHGTGDSYEQYF	TGTGCCAGCAGCCACGGGACAGGGGACTCCTACGAGCAGTACTTC
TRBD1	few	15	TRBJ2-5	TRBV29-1	CSVEPGQGMLGTQYF	TGCAGCGTTGAACCGGGACAGGGGATGTTGGGGACCCAGTACTTC
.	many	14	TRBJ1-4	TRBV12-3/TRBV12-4	CASSFKSGNEKLFF	TGTGCCAGCAGTTTCAAATCAGGGAACGAAAAACTGTTTTTT
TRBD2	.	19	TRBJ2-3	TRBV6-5	CASSYQYPGLAGSTDTQYF	TGTGCCAGCAGTTACCAATACCCGGGACTAGCGGGTAGCACAGATACGCAGTATTTT
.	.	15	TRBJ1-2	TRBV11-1	CASSFVVGGNYGYTF	TGTGCCAGCAGCTTCGTGGTGGGGGGAAACTATGGCTACACCTTC
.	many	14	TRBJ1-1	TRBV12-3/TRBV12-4	CASSLSVGNTEAFF	TGTGCCAGCAGTTTATCTGTTGGGAACACTGAAGCTTTCTTT
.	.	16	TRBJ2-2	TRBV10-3	CAISEWVKSRTGELFF	TGTGCCATCAGTGAGTGGGTTAAGTCGCGCACCGGGGAGCTGTTTTTT
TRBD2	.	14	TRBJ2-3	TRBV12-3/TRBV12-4	CASTPGGYTDTQYF	TGTGCCAGCACCCCGGGGGGATACACAGATACGCAGTATTTT